The 5 T cell receptor beta chains reported below all come from one sample, sequenced in a study of Graves' ophthalmopathy and Graves' hyperthyroidism. For repertoire sequencing, the TCR beta CDR3 regions were amplified from RNA transcripts. First-round RT-PCR with HTBI primers preceded a second-round multiplex PCR. MiXCR, run by TCRdb on the multiplex PCR reads, gives a single entry per CDR3 protein. The repertoire consists of around 340,000 distinct CDR3 sequences, with roughly 15% occurring once and the leading ten covering more than 9%. Sequenced material: peripheral blood. The receptors originated from an adult man with Graves' ophthalmopathy.

This clonotype was counted at least ten times. V gene TRBV6-2 or TRBV6-3 combines with J gene TRBJ1-1; weak D call: TRBD1 (5 bases). This CDR3 is built from 16 residues. The germline CDR1 and CDR2 sequences are MNHEY and SVGEGT. V shed 8 bases and J shed 3 bases, with 22 bases lying between them. CDR3 in amino acids: CASGSLRGTVDTEAFF. The CDR3 bases are TGTGCCAGCGGCTCCCTGAGGGGTACTGTGGACACTGAAGCTTTCTTT.

This clonotype was seen many times. V is TRBV24-1 and J is TRBJ2-5; the D call may be TRBD1 or TRBD2 (7 bases each). With 4 bases removed from V and 5 bases from J, the gap between germline ends came to 19 bases. Germline loops: CDR1 KGHDR, CDR2 SFDVKD. This CDR3 contains 16 residues. CDR3 sequence: CATSDPNRGGMETQYF. The CDR3 DNA follows: TGTGCCACCAGTGACCCCAACAGGGGAGGGATGGAGACCCAGTACTTC.

The table lists this clonotype with many counts. The J gene is TRBJ2-5, the V gene TRBV28, with D tentatively TRBD2 (5 bases). The CDR3 is 14 residues long. Germline V lookup: CDR1 MDHEN, CDR2 SYDVKM. Trimming removed 7 bases from V and 5 bases from J, with 17 bases in between. CDR3 region: CASTPAGAVETQYF. The CDR3 DNA sequence: TGTGCCAGCACCCCGGCAGGAGCGGTGGAGACCCAGTACTTC.

The rearrangement links TRBV6-1 to TRBJ1-1; D unresolved. V lost 6 bases and J lost 0, with 11 bases in between. The CDR3 has 14 residues. Per the germline V gene, CDR1 is MNHNS and CDR2 is SASEGT. In nucleotides, the CDR3 is TGTGCCAGCAGAGCAGTTGTCATGAACACTGAAGCTTTCTTT. This sequence encodes CASRAVVMNTEAFF.

This clonotype was observed at least ten times. The rearrangement links TRBV5-5 to TRBJ2-5; D uncertain. Trimming shortened V by 0 bases and J by 1 base, and 10 bases separated the two germline ends. The CDR3 has 15 residues. Germline V gene lookup returns CDR1 SGHKS and CDR2 YYEKEE (reference sequence). In nucleotides, the CDR3 is TGTGCCAGCAGCTTGGCCAATAGCTTCCAAGAGACCCAGTACTTC. Its protein is CASSLANSFQETQYF.